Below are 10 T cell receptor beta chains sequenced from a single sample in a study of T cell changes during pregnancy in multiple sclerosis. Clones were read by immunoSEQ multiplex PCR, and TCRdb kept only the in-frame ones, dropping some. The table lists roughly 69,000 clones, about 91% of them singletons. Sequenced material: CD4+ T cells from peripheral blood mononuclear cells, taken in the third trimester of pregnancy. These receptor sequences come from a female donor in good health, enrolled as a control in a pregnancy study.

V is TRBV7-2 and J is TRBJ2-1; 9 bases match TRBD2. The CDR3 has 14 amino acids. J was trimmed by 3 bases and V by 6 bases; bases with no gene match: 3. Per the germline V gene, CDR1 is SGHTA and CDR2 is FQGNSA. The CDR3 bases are TGTGCCAGCAGATGGACTAGCGACTACAATGAGCAGTTCTTC. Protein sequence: CASRWTSDYNEQFF. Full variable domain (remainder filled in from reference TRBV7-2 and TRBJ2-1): GAGVSQSPSNKVTEKGKDVELRCDPISGHTALYWYRQSLGQGLEFLIYFQGNSAPDKSGLPSDRFSAERTGGSVSTLTIQRTQQEDSAVYLCASRWTSDYNEQFFGPGTRLTVL.

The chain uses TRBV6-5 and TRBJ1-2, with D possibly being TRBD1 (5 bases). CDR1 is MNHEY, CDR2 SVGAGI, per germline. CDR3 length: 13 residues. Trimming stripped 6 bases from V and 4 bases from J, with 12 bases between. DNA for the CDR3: TGTGCCAGCAGCCCCACAGGAAGCTATGGCTACACCTTC. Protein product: CASSPTGSYGYTF.

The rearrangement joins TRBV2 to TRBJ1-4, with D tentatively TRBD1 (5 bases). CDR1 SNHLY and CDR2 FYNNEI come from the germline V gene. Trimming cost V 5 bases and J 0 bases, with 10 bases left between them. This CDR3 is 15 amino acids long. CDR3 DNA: TGTGCCAGCAGTCGCGACAGCGCAACTAATGAAAAACTGTTTTTT. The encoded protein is CASSRDSATNEKLFF. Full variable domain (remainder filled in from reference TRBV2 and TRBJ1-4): EPEVTQTPSHQVTQMGQEVILRCVPISNHLYFYWYRQILGQKVEFLVSFYNNEISEKSEIFDDQFSVERPDGSNFTLKIRSTKLEDSAMYFCASSRDSATNEKLFFGSGTQLSVL.

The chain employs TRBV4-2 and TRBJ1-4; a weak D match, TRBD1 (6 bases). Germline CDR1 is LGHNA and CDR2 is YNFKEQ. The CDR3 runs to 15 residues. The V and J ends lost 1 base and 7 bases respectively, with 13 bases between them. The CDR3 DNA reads TGTGCCAGCAGCCAAGTACAGGGATTGGGTGAAAAACTGTTTTTT. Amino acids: CASSQVQGLGEKLFF.

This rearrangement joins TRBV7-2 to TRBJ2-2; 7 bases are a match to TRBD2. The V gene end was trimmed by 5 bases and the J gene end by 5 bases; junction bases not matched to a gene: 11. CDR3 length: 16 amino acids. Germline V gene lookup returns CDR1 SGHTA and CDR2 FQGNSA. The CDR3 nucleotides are TGTGCCAGCAGCACCAACGGAGGACTAGTAACCGGGGAGCTGTTTTTT. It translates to CASSTNGGLVTGELFF.

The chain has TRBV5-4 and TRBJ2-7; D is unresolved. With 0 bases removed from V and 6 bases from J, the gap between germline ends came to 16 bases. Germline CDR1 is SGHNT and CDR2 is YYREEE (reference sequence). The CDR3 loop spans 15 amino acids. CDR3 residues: CASSLGATSSVEQYF. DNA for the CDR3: TGTGCCAGCAGCTTGGGGGCCACAAGCTCAGTCGAGCAGTACTTC.

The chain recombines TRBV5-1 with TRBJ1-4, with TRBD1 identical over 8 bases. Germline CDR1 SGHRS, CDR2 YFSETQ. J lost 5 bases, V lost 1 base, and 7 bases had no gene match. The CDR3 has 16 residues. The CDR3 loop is CASSLRQGTENEKLFF. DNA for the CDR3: TGCGCCAGCAGCTTGCGACAGGGGACCGAAAATGAAAAACTGTTTTTT.

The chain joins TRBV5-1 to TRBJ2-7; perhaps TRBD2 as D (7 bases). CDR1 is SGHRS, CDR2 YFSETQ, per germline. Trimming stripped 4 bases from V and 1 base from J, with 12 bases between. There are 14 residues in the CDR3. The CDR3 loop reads CASSGGGASYEQYF. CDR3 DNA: TGCGCCAGCAGCGGAGGGGGGGCTTCCTACGAGCAGTACTTC.

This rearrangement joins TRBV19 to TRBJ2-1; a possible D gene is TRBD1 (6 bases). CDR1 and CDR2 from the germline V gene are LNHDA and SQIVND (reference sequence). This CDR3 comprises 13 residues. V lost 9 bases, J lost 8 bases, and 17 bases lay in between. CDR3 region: CASSGTGLYEQFF. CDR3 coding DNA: TGTGCCAGCAGTGGCACAGGGCTGTATGAGCAGTTCTTC.

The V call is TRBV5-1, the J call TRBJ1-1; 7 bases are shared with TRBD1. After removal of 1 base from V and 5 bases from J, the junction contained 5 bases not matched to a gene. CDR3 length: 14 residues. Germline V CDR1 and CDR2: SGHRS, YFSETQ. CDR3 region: CASSLRQGETEAFF. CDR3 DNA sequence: TGCGCCAGCAGCTTGAGACAGGGAGAGACTGAAGCTTTCTTT.